This T cell receptor (beta chain) was captured by sequencing in a study of beta chain features in type 1 diabetes. In its sample, this clone was seen a few times. Its antigen is as yet unknown. Investigators reverse transcribed all isolated RNA, so they sequenced expressed TCRB transcripts. The repertoire was sequenced with immunoSEQ multiplex PCR; TCRdb's copy has only in-frame clones and lacks some. This sample yields 85,000 to 110,000 clones, of which 28% are seen a single time; less than 0.65% belongs to the top ten. Points from the study as a whole: For Type 1 diabetes patients, all four CD4+ subsets carried TCRB CDR3s that were moderately but significantly shorter.

The CDR3 is made up of 18 amino acids. In germline, CDR1 is SGHAT, CDR2 FQNNGV. After removal of 3 bases from V and 6 bases from J, the junction contained 8 bases not matched to a gene. The sequence was collected from a woman younger than 30 with type 1 diabetes. V is TRBV11-2 and J is TRBJ2-1; 16 bases align to TRBD2. Sequencing was carried out using central memory CD4+ T cells from blood. CDR3 region: CASSLGLAGGGAFNEQFF. For the CDR3, the DNA is TGTGCCAGCAGCTTGGGACTAGCGGGAGGGGGGGCGTTCAATGAGCAGTTCTTC.